These 9 T cell receptor beta chains originate from one sample sequenced in a study of CD8 T cells in ankylosing spondylitis. Study results and caveats: There was a TCR beta motif, made of eight highly homologous variants, that appeared characteristic of ankylosing spondylitis blood.

TCRdb passed the 5' RACE reads through MiXCR, listing each CDR3 protein once. The sample holds a few hundred thousand distinct CDR3 sequences; about 22% are singletons and the top ten take 15% to 20%. These receptors' antigens are unknown. Sequencing was done on a sample of blood, either unsorted or a sorted T cell fraction (not recorded which). All receptors come from a male donor with ankylosing spondylitis.

This sequence joins TRBV11-2 and TRBJ2-3; 9 bases are a match to TRBD2. Looked up from germline, CDR1 is SGHAT and CDR2 is FQNNGV. The CDR3 has 14 amino acids. V was pared by 7 bases and J by 3 bases, with 5 bases of the junction left unmatched. The CDR3 here is CASTVAGVTDTQYF. The CDR3 DNA is TGTGCCAGCACCGTAGCGGGAGTAACAGATACGCAGTATTTT.

V is TRBV6-1 and J is TRBJ1-2, with a possible D match to TRBD1 (6 bases). This CDR3 region has 13 residues. In germline, CDR1 is MNHNS, CDR2 SASEGT. The V end was cut by 7 bases, the J end by 4 bases, with 13 bases between. The DNA for the CDR3 is TGTGCCAGCACCGGGGGCAGTTCCTATGGCTACACCTTC. It encodes CASTGGSSYGYTF.

This clonotype was detected a few times. The rearrangement joins TRBV20-1 to TRBJ2-7; 14 bases map to TRBD2. The length of the CDR3 is 15 residues. Germline lookup yields CDR1 DFQATT and CDR2 SNEGSKA (reference sequence). The trim removed 4 bases at V and 3 bases at J, leaving 5 bases unmatched. CDR3 amino acids: CSATPGLAGVYEQYF. The CDR3 DNA reads TGCAGTGCTACCCCGGGACTAGCGGGAGTCTACGAGCAGTACTTC.

A few counts support this clonotype. DNA of the CDR3: TGTGCCAGCAGCTCGAGACAGCTGTCGACCTCCTACGAGCAGTACTTC. Amino acids: CASSSRQLSTSYEQYF. The chain is built from TRBV7-9 and TRBJ2-7, with D tentatively TRBD1 (5 bases). V was trimmed by 4 bases and J by 0 bases, leaving 16 bases between them. CDR3 length equals 16 residues. Per the germline V gene, CDR1 is SEHNR and CDR2 is FQNEAQ (reference sequence).

This clonotype was seen at least ten times. CDR3 DNA sequence: TGTGCCAGCAGTTCCTGGGACAGACCCACTGAAGCTTTCTTT. Translated: CASSSWDRPTEAFF. J is TRBJ1-1 and V is TRBV27; 7 nucleotides align to TRBD1. Germline CDR1 MNHEY, CDR2 SMNVEV (reference sequence). The V gene end was trimmed by 4 bases and the J gene end by 4 bases; junction bases not matched to a gene: 6. The CDR3 loop spans 14 amino acids.

The V gene is TRBV5-1, the J gene TRBJ2-7; TRBD2 agrees at 9 bases. The CDR3 has 14 amino acids. Germline assignment: CDR1 SGHRS and CDR2 YFSETQ. After removal of 5 bases from V and 2 bases from J, the junction contained 5 bases not matched to a gene. The CDR3 nucleotides are TGCGCCAGCAGATTGAGCGGGAGGCCCTACGAGCAGTACTTC. Translating it yields CASRLSGRPYEQYF.

This clonotype was seen a few times. V and J are TRBV9 and TRBJ1-4, with unresolved D. Per germline, CDR1 SGDLS and CDR2 YYNGEE. V was shortened by 0 bases and J by 7 bases, with 13 bases between the two germline ends. CDR3 length: 15 amino acids. Here the CDR3 reads CASSVGPTPGEKLFF. The CDR3 DNA sequence: TGTGCCAGCAGCGTAGGTCCCACGCCTGGTGAAAAACTGTTTTTT.

A few counts support this clonotype. The J gene is TRBJ2-1, the V gene TRBV28; tentative D call: TRBD1 (7 bases). Trimming removed 3 bases at V and 1 base at J, with 19 bases between. Germline V gene data show CDR1 as MDHEN and CDR2 as SYDVKM. CDR3 length: 18 amino acids. CDR3 DNA: TGTGCCAGCAGTTTCGGATGGAGGGGGCGAGGGTCCTACAATGAGCAGTTCTTC. Translating it yields CASSFGWRGRGSYNEQFF.

The chain joins TRBV9 to TRBJ2-5, with D hard to call. Trimming pared 4 bases from V and 3 bases from J, leaving 13 bases between. CDR1 and CDR2 from the germline V gene are SGDLS and YYNGEE. CDR3 length equals 14 residues. CDR3 sequence (DNA): TGTGCCAGCAGCCCCACGAGTACGAAAGAGACCCAGTACTTC. Amino acid sequence: CASSPTSTKETQYF.